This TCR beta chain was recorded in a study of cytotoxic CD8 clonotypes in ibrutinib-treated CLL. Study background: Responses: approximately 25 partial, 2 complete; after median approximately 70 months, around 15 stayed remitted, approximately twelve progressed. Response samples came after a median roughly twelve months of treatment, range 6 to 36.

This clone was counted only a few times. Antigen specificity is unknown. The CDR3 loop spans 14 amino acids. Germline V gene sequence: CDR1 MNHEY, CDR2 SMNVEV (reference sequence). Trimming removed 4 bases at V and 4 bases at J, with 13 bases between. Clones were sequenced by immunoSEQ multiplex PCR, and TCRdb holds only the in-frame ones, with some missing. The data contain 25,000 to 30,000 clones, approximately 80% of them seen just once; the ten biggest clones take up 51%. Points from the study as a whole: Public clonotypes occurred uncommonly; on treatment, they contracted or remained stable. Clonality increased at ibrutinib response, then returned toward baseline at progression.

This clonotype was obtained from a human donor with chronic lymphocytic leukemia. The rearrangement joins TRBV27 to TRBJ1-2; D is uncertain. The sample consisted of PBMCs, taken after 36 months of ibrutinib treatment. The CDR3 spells CASSSPNRSYGYTF. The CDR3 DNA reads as TGTGCCAGCAGTTCCCCTAATAGGTCCTATGGCTACACCTTC.